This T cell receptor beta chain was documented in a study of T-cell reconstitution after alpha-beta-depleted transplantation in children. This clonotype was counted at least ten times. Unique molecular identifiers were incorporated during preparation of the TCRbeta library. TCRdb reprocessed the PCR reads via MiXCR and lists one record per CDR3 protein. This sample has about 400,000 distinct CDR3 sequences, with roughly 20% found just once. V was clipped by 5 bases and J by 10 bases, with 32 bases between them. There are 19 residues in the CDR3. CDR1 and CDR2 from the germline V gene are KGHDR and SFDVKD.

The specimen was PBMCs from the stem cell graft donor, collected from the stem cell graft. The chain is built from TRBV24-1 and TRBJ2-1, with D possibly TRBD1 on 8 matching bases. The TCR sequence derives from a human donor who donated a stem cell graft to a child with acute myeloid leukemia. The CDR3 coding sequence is TGTGCCACCAGTGGGATAGGCAGGGGGCTGCCTAGCGGAGGAGGGGAGCAGTTCTTC. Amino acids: CATSGIGRGLPSGGGEQFF.